The clone carrying this T cell receptor (beta chain) occurred many times. Its specificity is unknown. This entry comes from a study of neurological immune-mediated disorders. The wider study: About 90% of the roughly 34 multiple sclerosis patients had relapsing-remitting disease; 3 had secondary progressive. Whole-study findings and limits: One related-CDR3 cluster, identified by phylogenetic grouping, held the repertoires of 18 of 34 multiple sclerosis patients and was a possible signature. Because no CDR3 amino acid sequences were shared across subjects by expanded clones, private repertoires were suggested in all groups.

Time point specified: longitudinal time-point 3. V lost 2 bases and J 5 bases, leaving 10 bases between the germline ends. This CDR3 region has 14 residues. Germline V gene data show CDR1 as MNHEY and CDR2 as SMNVEV (reference sequence). With 10-nucleotide random UMIs, 5'RACE was used to make the cDNA. MiXCR, applied by TCRdb to the 5' RACE reads, yields one record per CDR3 protein. The repertoire has tens of thousands of distinct CDR3 sequences, approximately 4.6% of them found once; the top ten carry less than 7.5%. The rearrangement uses TRBV27 and TRBJ1-5; D is undetermined. The TCR comes from a woman aged 60-75 years with multiple sclerosis. Sequenced sample: PBMCs. In DNA, the CDR3 is TGTGCCAGCAGTTTAAACGGAGGACATCAGCCCCAGCATTTT. Translated: CASSLNGGHQPQHF.